This T cell receptor (beta chain) originates from a study of blood T cell repertoires in COVID-19. Clones were sequenced by immunoSEQ multiplex PCR, and TCRdb holds only the in-frame ones, with some missing. The sample lists about 42,000 clones; around 91% were seen once. CDR1 is LNHDA, CDR2 SQIVND, per germline (reference sequence). The CDR3 has 16 amino acids. Germline trimming cut 1 base from V and 1 base from J; bases unmatched to any gene: 3. The sequence was obtained from a young man with active or convalescent COVID-19. Specimen: peripheral blood. This chain joins TRBV19 and TRBJ2-1; TRBD1 matches 8 bases. CDR3 coding DNA: TGTGCCAGTAGTATAGTTACAGGGGGGTCCTACAATGAGCAGTTCTTC. It encodes CASSIVTGGSYNEQFF.